This TCR beta chain was documented in a study of T cell changes during pregnancy in multiple sclerosis. Only in-frame clones appear in the TCRdb table, and some are missing; sequencing was by immunoSEQ multiplex PCR. The data contain under 75,000 clones, around 93% of them singletons. The CDR3 is 15 amino acids. In germline, CDR1 is SEHNR, CDR2 FQNEAQ (reference sequence). V shed 4 bases, J shed 6 bases, and the junction held 3 bases outside the gene matches. The sample in question was CD8+ T cells from peripheral blood mononuclear cells, obtained in the second trimester of pregnancy. This chain links TRBV7-9 with TRBJ2-1, with 13 bases that match TRBD2. This sequence was found in a female donor with multiple sclerosis, enrolled in a pregnancy study. The CDR3 loop is CASSSGLAGFNEQFF. In DNA, the CDR3 is TGTGCCAGCAGCTCGGGACTAGCGGGGTTCAATGAGCAGTTCTTC.